This T cell receptor (beta chain) was documented in a study of T cell repertoires in cytomegalovirus infection. Study-level results: The response measured ex vivo was dominated by TCR beta clonotypes (HLA-C-restricted and CMV-specific).

This clonotype was counted a few times. Its antigen is currently unknown. Germline V lookup: CDR1 SGHVS, CDR2 FQNEAQ. V shed 3 bases and J 3 bases; nucleotides not matched to a gene: 10. The CDR3 totals 16 residues. TCRdb independently ran MiXCR on the reads; one entry per CDR3 protein. The data show 700,000 to 950,000 distinct CDR3 sequences, less than 35% seen once. The clonotype comes from a human donor in good health (CMV status not recorded). Some clones in this sample may be carry-over from other donors' samples. The rearrangement links TRBV7-8 to TRBJ1-1, with TRBD1 matching 7 bases. Sequenced here: cultured CD8+ T cells from PBMCs, sampled from culture after CMV antigen stimulation. As DNA, the CDR3 is TGTGCCAGCAGCTTGTATTGGAGGGGGCCGGACACTGAAGCTTTCTTT. Translating gives CASSLYWRGPDTEAFF. The full variable domain, with the rest looked up from reference TRBV7-8 and TRBJ1-1, is GAGVSQSPRYKVAKRGQDVALRCDPISGHVSLFWYQQALGQGPEFLTYFQNEAQLDKSGLPSDRFFAERPEGSVSTLKIQRTQQEDSAVYLCASSLYWRGPDTEAFFGQGTRLTVV.